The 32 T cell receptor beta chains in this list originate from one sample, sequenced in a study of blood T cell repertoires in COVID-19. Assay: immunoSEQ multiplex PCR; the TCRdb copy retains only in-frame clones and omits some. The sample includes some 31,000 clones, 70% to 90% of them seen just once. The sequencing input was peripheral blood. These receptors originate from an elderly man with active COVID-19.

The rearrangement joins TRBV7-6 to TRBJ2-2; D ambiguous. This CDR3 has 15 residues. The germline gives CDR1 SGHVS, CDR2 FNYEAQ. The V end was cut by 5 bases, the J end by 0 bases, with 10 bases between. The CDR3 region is CASSPILANTGELFF. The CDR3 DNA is TGTGCCAGCAGCCCAATTCTAGCGAACACCGGGGAGCTGTTTTTT.

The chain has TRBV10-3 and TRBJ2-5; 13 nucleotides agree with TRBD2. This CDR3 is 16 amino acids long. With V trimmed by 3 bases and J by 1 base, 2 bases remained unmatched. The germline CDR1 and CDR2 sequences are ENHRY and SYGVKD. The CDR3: CAISDWTSGGQETQYF. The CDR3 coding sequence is TGTGCCATCAGTGACTGGACTAGCGGGGGCCAAGAGACCCAGTACTTC.

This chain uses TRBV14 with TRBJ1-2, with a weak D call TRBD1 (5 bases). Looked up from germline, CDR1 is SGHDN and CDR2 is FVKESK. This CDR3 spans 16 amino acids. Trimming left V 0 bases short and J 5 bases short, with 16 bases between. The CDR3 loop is CASSQDRGSRDYGYTF. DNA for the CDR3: TGTGCCAGCAGCCAAGATCGAGGATCCAGGGATTATGGCTACACCTTC.

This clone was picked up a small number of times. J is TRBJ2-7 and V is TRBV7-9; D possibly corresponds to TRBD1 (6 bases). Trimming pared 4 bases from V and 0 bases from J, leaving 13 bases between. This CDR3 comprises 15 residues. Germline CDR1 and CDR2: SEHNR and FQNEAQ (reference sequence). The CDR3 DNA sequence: TGTGCCAGCAGCTCTGCCTGGGACATCTCCTACGAGCAGTACTTC. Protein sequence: CASSSAWDISYEQYF.

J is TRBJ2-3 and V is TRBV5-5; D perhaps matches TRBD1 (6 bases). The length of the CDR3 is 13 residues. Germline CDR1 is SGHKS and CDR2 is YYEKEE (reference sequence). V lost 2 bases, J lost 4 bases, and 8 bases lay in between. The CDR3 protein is CASSLQGADTQYF. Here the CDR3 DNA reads TGTGCCAGCAGCTTACAGGGCGCAGATACGCAGTATTTT.

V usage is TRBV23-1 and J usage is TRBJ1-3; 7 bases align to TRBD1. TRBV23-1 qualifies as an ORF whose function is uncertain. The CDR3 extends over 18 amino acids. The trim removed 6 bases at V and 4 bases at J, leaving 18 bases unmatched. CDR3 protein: CASRRGQSSSVSGNTIYF. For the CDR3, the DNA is TGCGCCAGCAGAAGGGGACAGTCTTCATCGGTCTCGGGAAACACCATATATTTT.

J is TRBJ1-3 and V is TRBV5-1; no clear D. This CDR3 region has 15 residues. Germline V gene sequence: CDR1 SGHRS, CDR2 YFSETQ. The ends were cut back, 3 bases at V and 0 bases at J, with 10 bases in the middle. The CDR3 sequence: CASSWAGSSGNTIYF. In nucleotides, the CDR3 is TGCGCCAGCAGCTGGGCGGGGAGCTCTGGAAACACCATATATTTT.

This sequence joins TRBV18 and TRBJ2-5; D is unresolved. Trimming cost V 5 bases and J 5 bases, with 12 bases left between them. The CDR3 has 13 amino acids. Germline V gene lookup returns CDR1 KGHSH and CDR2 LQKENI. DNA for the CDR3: TGTGCCAGCTCAGATGGTTCACTGGAGACCCAGTACTTC. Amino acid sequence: CASSDGSLETQYF.

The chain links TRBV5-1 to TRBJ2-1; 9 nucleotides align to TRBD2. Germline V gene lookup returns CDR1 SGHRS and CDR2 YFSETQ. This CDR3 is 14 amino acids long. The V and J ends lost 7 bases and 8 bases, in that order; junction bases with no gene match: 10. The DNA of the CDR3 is TGCGCCAGCGCTTTGCGGGGGGGCTCGGATGAGCAGTTCTTC. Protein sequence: CASALRGGSDEQFF.

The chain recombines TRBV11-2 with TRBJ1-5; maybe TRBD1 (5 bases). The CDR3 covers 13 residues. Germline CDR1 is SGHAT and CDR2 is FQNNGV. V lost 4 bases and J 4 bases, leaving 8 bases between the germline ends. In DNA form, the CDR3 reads TGTGCCAGCAGCTCAGACAGAAATCAGCCCCAGCATTTT. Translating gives CASSSDRNQPQHF.

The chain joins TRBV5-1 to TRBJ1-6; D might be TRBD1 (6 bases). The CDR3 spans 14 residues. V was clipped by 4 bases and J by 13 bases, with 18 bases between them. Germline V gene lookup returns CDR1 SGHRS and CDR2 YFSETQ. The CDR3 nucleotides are TGCGCCAGCAGCGGGGGCCTCCTACCAACCCCCCTCCACTTT. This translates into CASSGGLLPTPLHF.

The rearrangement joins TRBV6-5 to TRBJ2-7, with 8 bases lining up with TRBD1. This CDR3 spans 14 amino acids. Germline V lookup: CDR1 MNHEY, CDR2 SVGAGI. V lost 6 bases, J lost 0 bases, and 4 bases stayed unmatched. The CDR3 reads CASRRDRTSYEQYF. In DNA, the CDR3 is TGTGCCAGCAGGCGGGACAGGACCTCCTACGAGCAGTACTTC.

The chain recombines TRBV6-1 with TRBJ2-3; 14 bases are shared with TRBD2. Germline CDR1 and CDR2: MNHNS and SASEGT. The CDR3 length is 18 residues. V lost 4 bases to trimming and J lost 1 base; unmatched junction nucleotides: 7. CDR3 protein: CASSATSGGVEGTDTQYF. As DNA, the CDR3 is TGTGCCAGCAGTGCGACTAGCGGGGGGGTCGAGGGCACAGATACGCAGTATTTT.

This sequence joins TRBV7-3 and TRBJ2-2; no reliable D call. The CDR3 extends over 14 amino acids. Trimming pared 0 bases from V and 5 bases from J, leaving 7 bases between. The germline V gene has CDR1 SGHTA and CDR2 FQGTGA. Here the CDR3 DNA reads TGTGCCAGCAGCTTAACCGGGTCTACCGGGGAGCTGTTTTTT. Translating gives CASSLTGSTGELFF.

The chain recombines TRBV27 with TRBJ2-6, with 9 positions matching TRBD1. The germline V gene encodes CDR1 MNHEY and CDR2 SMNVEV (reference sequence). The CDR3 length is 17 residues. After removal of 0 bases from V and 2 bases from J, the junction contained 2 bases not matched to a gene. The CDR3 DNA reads TGTGCCAGCAGTTTATCACAGGGGGCCACTGGGGCCAACGTCCTGACTTTC. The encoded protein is CASSLSQGATGANVLTF.

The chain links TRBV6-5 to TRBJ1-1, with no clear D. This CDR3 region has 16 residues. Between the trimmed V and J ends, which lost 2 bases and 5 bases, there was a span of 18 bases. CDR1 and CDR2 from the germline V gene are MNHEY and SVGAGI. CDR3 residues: CASSYPRSGGRTEAFF. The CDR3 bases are TGTGCCAGCAGTTACCCTCGTTCCGGAGGTAGGACTGAAGCTTTCTTT.

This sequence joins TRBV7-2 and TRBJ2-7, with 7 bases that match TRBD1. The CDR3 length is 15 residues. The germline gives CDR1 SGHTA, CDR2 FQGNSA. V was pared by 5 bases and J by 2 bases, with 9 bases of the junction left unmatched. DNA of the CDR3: TGTGCCAGCAGCCCGAGGGGGACAGCTCCCTACGAGCAGTACTTC. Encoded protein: CASSPRGTAPYEQYF.

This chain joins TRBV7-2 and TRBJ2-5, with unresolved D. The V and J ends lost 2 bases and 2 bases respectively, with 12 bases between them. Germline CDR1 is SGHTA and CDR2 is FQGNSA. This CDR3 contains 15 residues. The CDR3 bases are TGTGCCAGCAGCTTACAGGCCAACCATCAAGAGACCCAGTACTTC. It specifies CASSLQANHQETQYF.

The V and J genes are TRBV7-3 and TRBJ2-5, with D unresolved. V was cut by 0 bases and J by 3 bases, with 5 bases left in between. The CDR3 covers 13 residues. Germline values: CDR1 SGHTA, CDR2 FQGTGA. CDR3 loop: CASSLTTEETQYF. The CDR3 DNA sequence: TGTGCCAGCAGCTTAACTACGGAAGAGACCCAGTACTTC.

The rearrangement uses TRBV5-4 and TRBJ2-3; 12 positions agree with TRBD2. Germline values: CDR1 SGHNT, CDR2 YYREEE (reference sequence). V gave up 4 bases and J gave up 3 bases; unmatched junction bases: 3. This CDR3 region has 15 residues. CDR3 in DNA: TGTGCCAGCAGCAGGACTAGCGGGGTGACAGATACGCAGTATTTT. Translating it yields CASSRTSGVTDTQYF.

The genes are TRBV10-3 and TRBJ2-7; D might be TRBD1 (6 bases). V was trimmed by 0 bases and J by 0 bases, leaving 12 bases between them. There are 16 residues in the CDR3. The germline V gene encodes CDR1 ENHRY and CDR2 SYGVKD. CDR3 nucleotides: TGTGCCATCAGTGAGTCGGGGGCCGCGAGCTCCTACGAGCAGTACTTC. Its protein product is CAISESGAASSYEQYF.

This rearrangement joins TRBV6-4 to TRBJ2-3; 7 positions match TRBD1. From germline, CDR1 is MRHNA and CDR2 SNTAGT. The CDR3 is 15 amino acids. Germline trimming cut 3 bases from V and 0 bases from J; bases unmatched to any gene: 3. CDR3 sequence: CASSEAGGSTDTQYF. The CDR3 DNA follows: TGTGCCAGCAGTGAGGCAGGGGGTAGCACAGATACGCAGTATTTT.

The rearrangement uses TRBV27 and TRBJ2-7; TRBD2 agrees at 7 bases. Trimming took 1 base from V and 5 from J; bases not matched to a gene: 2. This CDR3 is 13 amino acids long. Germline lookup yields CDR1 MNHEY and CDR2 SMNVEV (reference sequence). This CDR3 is CASSLWAGDEQYF. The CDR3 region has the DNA TGTGCCAGCAGTTTATGGGCGGGAGACGAGCAGTACTTC.

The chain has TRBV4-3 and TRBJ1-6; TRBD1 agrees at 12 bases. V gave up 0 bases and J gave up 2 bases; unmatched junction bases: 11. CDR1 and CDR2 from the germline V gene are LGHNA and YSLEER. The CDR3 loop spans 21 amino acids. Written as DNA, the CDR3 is TGCGCCAGCAGCCAAGATTGGATGGGTAGGGACAGGGGGCCCTATAATTCACCCCTCCACTTT. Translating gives CASSQDWMGRDRGPYNSPLHF.

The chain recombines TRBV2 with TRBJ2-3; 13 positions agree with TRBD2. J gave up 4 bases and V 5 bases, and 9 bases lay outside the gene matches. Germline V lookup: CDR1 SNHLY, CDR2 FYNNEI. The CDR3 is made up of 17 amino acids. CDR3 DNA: TGTGCCAGCAGTTATGACACTAGCGGGGGGGCCGCAGATACGCAGTATTTT. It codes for CASSYDTSGGAADTQYF.

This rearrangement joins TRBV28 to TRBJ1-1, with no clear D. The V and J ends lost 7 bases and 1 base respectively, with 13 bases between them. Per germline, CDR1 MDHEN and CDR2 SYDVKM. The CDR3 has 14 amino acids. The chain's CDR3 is CASNLPPGNTEAFF. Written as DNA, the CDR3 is TGTGCCAGCAATCTGCCCCCGGGGAACACTGAAGCTTTCTTT.

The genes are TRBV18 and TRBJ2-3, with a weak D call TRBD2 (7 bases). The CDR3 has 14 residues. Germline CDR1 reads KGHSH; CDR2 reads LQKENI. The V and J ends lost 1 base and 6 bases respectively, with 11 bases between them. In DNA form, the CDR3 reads TGTGCCAGCTCACCACGGGGGGGCCTGGATACGCAGTATTTT. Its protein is CASSPRGGLDTQYF.

CDR3 residues: CASRTQQGNQPQHF. The DNA of the CDR3 is TGTGCCAGCAGAACCCAACAAGGCAATCAGCCCCAGCATTTT. The genes are TRBV6-5 and TRBJ1-5; no definite D call. Germline values: CDR1 MNHEY, CDR2 SVGAGI. Trimming left V 6 bases short and J 2 bases short, with 11 bases between. CDR3 length: 14 amino acids.

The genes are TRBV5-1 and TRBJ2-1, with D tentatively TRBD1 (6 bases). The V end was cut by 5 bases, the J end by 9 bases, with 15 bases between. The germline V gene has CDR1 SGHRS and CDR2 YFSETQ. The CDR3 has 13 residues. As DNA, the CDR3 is TGCGCCAGCAGACTAACAGGGTTAGGTGAGCAGTTCTTC. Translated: CASRLTGLGEQFF.

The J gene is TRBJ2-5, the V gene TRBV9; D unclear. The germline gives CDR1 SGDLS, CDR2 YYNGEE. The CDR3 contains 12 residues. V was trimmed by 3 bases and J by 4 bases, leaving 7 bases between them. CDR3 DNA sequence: TGTGCCAGCAGCGGAGATGCAGAGACCCAGTACTTC. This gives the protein CASSGDAETQYF.

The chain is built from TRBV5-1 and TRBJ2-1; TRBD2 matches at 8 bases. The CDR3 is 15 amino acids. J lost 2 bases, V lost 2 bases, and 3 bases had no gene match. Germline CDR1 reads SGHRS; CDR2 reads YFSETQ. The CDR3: CASSFRAGAYNEQFF. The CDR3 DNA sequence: TGCGCCAGCAGCTTTCGAGCGGGGGCCTACAATGAGCAGTTCTTC.

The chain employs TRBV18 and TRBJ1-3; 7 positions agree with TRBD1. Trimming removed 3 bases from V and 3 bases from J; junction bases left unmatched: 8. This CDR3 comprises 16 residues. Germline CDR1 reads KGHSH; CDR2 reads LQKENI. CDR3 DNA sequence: TGTGCCAGCTCACCCTCCCAGGGGGGCTTTGGAAACACCATATATTTT. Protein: CASSPSQGGFGNTIYF.